This is a list of T cell receptor beta chains from one sample in a study of blood T cell repertoires in COVID-19. The protocol was immunoSEQ multiplex PCR, while the TCRdb copy is restricted to in-frame clones and leaves out a portion. The sample includes 130,000 to 150,000 clones, about 83% of them seen just once. Sequencing used peripheral blood. The receptors originated from a woman aged 45-60 years with active or convalescent COVID-19. Both conserved end residues are part of each CDR3. Clone size is stated in some rows and not others, as once, few, many or a class when expanded.

>TRBV6-5|once
CASSLTGHGNSPLHF
>TRBV7-2|-
CASSFWTGLTGELFF
>TRBV5-3|-
CARSFGRGSPSYNEQFF
>TRBV18|-
CASSLSTSGATDTQYF
>TRBV25-1|-
CASSGFDRYEQYF
>TRBV24-1|-
CATSDSQGNSNQPQHF
>TRBV5-4|-
CASSLRNQETQYF
>TRBV7-2|-
CASSPLAGAGDTQYF
>TRBV7-3|-
CASSSQAGASYEQYF
>TRBV7-2|-
CASSLEGRGLSTAPLHF
>TRBV6-5|once
CATHRGLLDEQYF
>TRBV4-3|-
CASSPDVTRVPEAFF
>TRBV19|few
CASSPGQPNQPQHF
>TRBV12-3/TRBV12-4|-
CASSPSYNSPLHF
>TRBV9|-
CASSVGEGTPRANVLTF
>TRBV5-1|-
CASSAQPGLTDTQYF
>TRBV5-6|once
CASSLARDGGGPYNEQFF
>TRBV18|-
CASSPRDYNSGANVLTF
>TRBV30|once
CAWSVPRQSYNSPLHF
>TRBV2|-
CASSYREPTEAFF
>TRBV11-1|few
CASSPYGGGAYEQYF
>TRBV7-9|-
CASSAPGQGTGELFF
>TRBV5-6|-
CASSLDRLNQPQHF
>TRBV5-1|-
CASSFGPGELFF
>TRBV27|once
CASSPTGSFMPNTEAFF
>TRBV7-3|once
CASSLSVTGELFF
>TRBV30|-
CAWRVATEAFF
>TRBV15|-
CATSRRTASLRETQYF
>TRBV28|-
CATGQGLTDTQYF
>TRBV7-2|-
CASSLLRTGTNEQFF
>TRBV7-9|-
CASSLEDRFDEQYF
>TRBV9|-
CASSASQQGAYEQYF
>TRBV19|-
CASRDRGTSYEQYF
>TRBV19|-
CASSIGTGRSGNTIYF
>TRBV19|-
CASSLDPREGYSNQPQHF
>TRBV13|-
CASSFLHDGSRTDTQYF
>TRBV11-3|-
CASSPYSGSGPGELFF